This T cell receptor (beta chain) was identified in a study of T cell responses to AZD1222 COVID-19 vaccine. Measured with immunoSEQ multiplex PCR; TCRdb has only the in-frame clones, and not every one. The sample lists tens of thousands of clones; around 84% were seen once. Study-level results: Following two doses of AZD1222, Spike-specific TCR breadth and depth rose. Baseline seropositives among AZD1222 recipients totaled only 6 or 7.

Germline CDR1 and CDR2: SGHKS and YYEKEE (reference sequence). The CDR3 spans 15 residues. The germline V and J ends were trimmed by 3 bases and 1 base, with 13 bases remaining between them. As to this clone: Its antigen is as yet unknown.

This receptor was identified in an adult in good health. Here the sequenced sample was peripheral blood, taken on day 0 of AZD1222 vaccination. The gene calls are TRBV5-5 and TRBJ1-1; D remains unclear. The CDR3 region has the DNA TGTGCCAGCAGCTACACCGACCTATCGAACACTGAAGCTTTCTTT. Its protein is CASSYTDLSNTEAFF.